The 23 T cell receptor beta chains below come from one sample, sequenced in a study of T-cell reconstitution after alpha-beta-depleted transplantation in children (dated by TCRdb to the mid-2010s). The receptor library was made with PCR. Sequenced on an Illumina HiSeq 2500. TCR library preparation used molecular barcoding, with unique molecular identifiers applied to normalize quantification of the TCRbeta repertoire. The public reads were reprocessed in TCRdb via fastp at Q25 and MiXCR, keeping in-frame beta chains. CDR3 protein sequences are deduplicated, and each keeps its most common genes and DNA. The table for this sample lists approximately 500,000 distinct CDR3 sequences; more than 9% of them were counted only once. About 2% of the sample is taken by the ten largest. The treatment or condition label of this sample denotes: allogeneic hematopoietic cell transplantation with graft depleted of TCRalphabeta T cells and CD19 B cells.

Here the sequenced sample was PBMCs, taken before TCRalphabeta/CD19-depleted stem cell transplant. The receptors here all came from a child under 10 years old with inherited bone marrow failure, due to receive a stem cell transplant.

At least ten counts were recorded for this clonotype. The chain recombines TRBV5-1 with TRBJ1-1; 9 bases align to TRBD1. The CDR3 loop spans 17 amino acids. The V gene's germline CDR1 is SGHRS and CDR2 YFSETQ. Losses at the gene ends were 0 bases for V and 6 bases for J; bases not matched to a gene: 12. DNA for the CDR3: TGCGCCAGCAGCTTGGACAGGGGGCCTTTCGAAATGCCTGAAGCTTTCTTT. It translates to CASSLDRGPFEMPEAFF.

The table lists this clonotype with a few counts. V gene TRBV7-8 combines with J gene TRBJ2-3; D is unresolved. The CDR3 sequence is 11 residues long. V was cut by 0 bases and J by 9 bases, with 4 bases left in between. In germline, CDR1 is SGHVS, CDR2 FQNEAQ. CDR3 sequence: CASSLALTQYF. The CDR3 nucleotides are TGTGCCAGCAGCTTAGCCCTCACGCAGTATTTT.

This clonotype was picked up many times. DNA of the CDR3: TGTGCCAGCAGTTCCGGGACAGGGGGCGCGGGCACAGATACGCAGTATTTT. Its translation is CASSSGTGGAGTDTQYF. The rearrangement uses TRBV5-4 and TRBJ2-3; TRBD1 matches 12 bases. Germline CDR1 is SGHNT and CDR2 is YYREEE (reference sequence). The CDR3 spans 17 residues. J lost 1 base, V lost 5 bases, and 8 bases had no gene match.

This clonotype was recorded many times. The chain has TRBV30 and TRBJ1-1, with D possibly matching TRBD1 (6 bases). Trimming cost V 1 base and J 5 bases, with 8 bases left between them. This CDR3 has 12 residues. Germline CDR1 GTSNPN, CDR2 SVGIG (reference sequence). In DNA, the CDR3 is TGTGCCTGGAGTGAGGGGGAAACTGAAGCTTTCTTT. This sequence encodes CAWSEGETEAFF.

This clonotype was recorded at least ten times. This chain links TRBV20-1 with TRBJ2-1; 10 nucleotides agree with TRBD2. The germline V gene has CDR1 DFQATT and CDR2 SNEGSKA (reference sequence). The CDR3 contains 12 residues. CDR3 sequence reads: CTSGSPYNEQFF. The CDR3 region has the DNA TGCACTAGCGGGAGCCCCTACAATGAGCAGTTCTTC.

In its sample, this clonotype was seen a few times. This chain links TRBV4-3 with TRBJ1-1, with 8 bases identical to TRBD1. Germline assignment: CDR1 LGHNA and CDR2 YSLEER. Trimming took 0 bases from V and 5 from J; bases not matched to a gene: 2. The CDR3 runs to 14 residues. CDR3 loop: CASSQDRTGTEAFF. The CDR3 nucleotides are TGCGCCAGCAGCCAAGATCGGACAGGGACTGAAGCTTTCTTT.

This clonotype was observed at least ten times. The J gene is TRBJ2-5, the V gene TRBV4-3, with unresolved D. This CDR3 has 14 residues. The V and J ends lost 3 bases and 4 bases respectively, with 12 bases between them. Germline lookup yields CDR1 LGHNA and CDR2 YSLEER. The CDR3 protein is CASSQGLGAETQYF. CDR3 bases: TGCGCCAGCAGCCAGGGATTAGGTGCAGAGACCCAGTACTTC.

This clonotype was detected many times. The V call is TRBV5-1, the J call TRBJ2-7, with D unclear. This CDR3 is built from 9 residues. CDR1 and CDR2 from the germline V gene are SGHRS and YFSETQ. V lost 7 bases and J lost 6, with 5 bases in between. CDR3 region: CASFREQYF. The CDR3 DNA sequence: TGCGCCAGCTTTCGCGAGCAGTACTTC.

This clonotype has a count of ten or more. CDR3 in amino acids: CASSLSSGSPNEQFF. The CDR3 DNA reads TGCGCCAGCAGCTTGTCCAGCGGGAGCCCCAATGAGCAGTTCTTC. The J gene is TRBJ2-1, the V gene TRBV5-1, with 8 bases matching TRBD2. CDR1 and CDR2 from the germline V gene are SGHRS and YFSETQ. V was clipped by 1 base and J by 6 bases; unmatched bases: 6. This CDR3 has 15 amino acids.

This chain joins TRBV6-6 and TRBJ2-2, with no clear D. The CDR3 length is 13 residues. In germline, CDR1 is MNHNY, CDR2 SVGAGI (reference sequence). Trimming stripped 6 bases from V and 5 bases from J, with 10 bases between. The DNA for the CDR3 is TGTGCCAGCAGCTATGAATCGACCGGGGAGCTGTTTTTT. Its translation: CASSYESTGELFF.

This clonotype was counted only a few times. The rearrangement uses TRBV7-9 and TRBJ1-2; 7 bases fit TRBD1. This CDR3 spans 14 amino acids. J was trimmed by 5 bases and V by 5 bases; bases with no gene match: 8. Germline values: CDR1 SEHNR, CDR2 FQNEAQ (reference sequence). The CDR3 coding sequence is TGTGCCAGCAGCCCGGGACAGCCACTTTATGGCTACACCTTC. Protein sequence: CASSPGQPLYGYTF.

This clonotype has a count of ten or more. V gene TRBV29-1 combines with J gene TRBJ1-1; D unresolved. The V and J ends lost 2 bases and 2 bases respectively, with 6 bases between them. The CDR3 covers 12 residues. Germline values: CDR1 SQVTM, CDR2 ANQGSEA. CDR3 DNA: TGCAGCGTTGAACGGAGTAACACTGAAGCTTTCTTT. Residues: CSVERSNTEAFF.

This clonotype was seen a handful of times. The J gene is TRBJ2-7, the V gene TRBV19; 7 bases fit TRBD1. The junction had 8 bases not matched to a gene; V was cut back by 5 bases and J by 4 bases. From germline, CDR1 is LNHDA and CDR2 SQIVND (reference sequence). This CDR3 contains 14 residues. The CDR3 loop is CASSFRTGNYEQYF. Written as DNA, the CDR3 is TGTGCCAGTAGTTTCCGGACAGGAAATTACGAGCAGTACTTC.

This clonotype came up many times. The V call is TRBV4-3, the J call TRBJ2-7; possibly TRBD1 or TRBD2 for D (5 bases each). Per germline, CDR1 LGHNA and CDR2 YSLEER. V was clipped by 4 bases and J by 5 bases, with 15 bases between them. This CDR3 has 14 amino acids. CDR3 nucleotides: TGCGCCAGCAGCCCGGGACCAGGGAGCCACGAGCAGTACTTC. Translation: CASSPGPGSHEQYF.

There are a few counts of this clonotype. The chain joins TRBV29-1 to TRBJ2-5; TRBD2 aligns across 7 bases. Germline loops: CDR1 SQVTM, CDR2 ANQGSEA. With V trimmed by 5 bases and J by 2 bases, 8 bases remained unmatched. The CDR3 length is 14 residues. Here the CDR3 DNA reads TGCAGCGTTCTTGCGGGAGTTGGGCAAGAGACCCAGTACTTC. As protein: CSVLAGVGQETQYF.

At least ten counts were recorded for this clonotype. The V call is TRBV7-2, the J call TRBJ2-3; D uncertain. This CDR3 has 15 residues. Between the trimmed V and J ends, which lost 2 bases and 0 bases, there was a span of 9 bases. Per the germline V gene, CDR1 is SGHTA and CDR2 is FQGNSA. Here the CDR3 DNA reads TGTGCCAGCAGCTTAACAGAGTACAGCACAGATACGCAGTATTTT. Translated, it gives CASSLTEYSTDTQYF.

There are a few counts of this clonotype. The chain is built from TRBV5-5 and TRBJ2-4; perhaps TRBD2 as D (5 bases). Trimming cost V 3 bases and J 9 bases, with 19 bases left between them. There are 15 residues in the CDR3. Germline V gene data show CDR1 as SGHKS and CDR2 as YYEKEE (reference sequence). CDR3 DNA: TGTGCCAGCAGCTGGATTCCGAGCGGTTCAGGCATTCAGTACTTC. This encodes CASSWIPSGSGIQYF.

Ten or more counts support this clonotype. This sequence joins TRBV20-1 and TRBJ2-7, with TRBD2 matching over 9 bases. The CDR3 totals 14 residues. Germline V gene sequence: CDR1 DFQATT, CDR2 SNEGSKA (reference sequence). After removal of 4 bases from V and 5 bases from J, the junction contained 9 bases not matched to a gene. The CDR3, as DNA: TGCAGTGCTAATGCGGCTAGCGGGACCCACGAGCAGTACTTC. It specifies CSANAASGTHEQYF.

This clonotype was counted at least ten times. J is TRBJ2-7 and V is TRBV20-1, with a tentative D call TRBD2 (6 bases). This CDR3 is built from 11 residues. Trimming shortened V by 5 bases and J by 8 bases, and 13 bases separated the two germline ends. Germline loops: CDR1 DFQATT, CDR2 SNEGSKA (reference sequence). DNA for the CDR3: TGCAGTGCTTCCCTCGGGAGCAAGCAGTACTTC. Translating it yields CSASLGSKQYF.

At least ten counts were recorded for this clonotype. The chain joins TRBV5-1 to TRBJ2-3, with 13 bases identical to TRBD2. Germline V gene data show CDR1 as SGHRS and CDR2 as YFSETQ. The CDR3 has 17 amino acids. Trimming removed 4 bases from V and 1 base from J; junction bases left unmatched: 6. DNA of the CDR3: TGCGCCAGCAGCACCATCGGACTAGCGGGGGGCACAGATACGCAGTATTTT. This encodes CASSTIGLAGGTDTQYF.

In its sample, this clonotype was seen many times. The rearrangement links TRBV7-2 to TRBJ2-1, with 9 bases that match TRBD2. Germline V gene lookup returns CDR1 SGHTA and CDR2 FQGNSA. Trimming cost V 5 bases and J 2 bases; bases outside gene matches: 7. The CDR3 contains 16 residues. The CDR3 DNA reads as TGTGCCAGCAGCACCCGGACTAGCGCTACCTACAATGAGCAGTTCTTC. It specifies CASSTRTSATYNEQFF.

At least ten counts were recorded for this clonotype. The chain carries TRBV10-3 and TRBJ2-2; the match to TRBD2 covers 13 bases. The CDR3 sequence is 15 residues long. V lost 6 bases, J lost 7 bases, and 5 bases stayed unmatched. Germline-derived CDR1 and CDR2 are ENHRY and SYGVKD. The CDR3 DNA reads as TGTGCCATCAGAGGACTAGCGGGAGCGGTCGGGGAGCTGTTTTTT. Translating gives CAIRGLAGAVGELFF.

This clonotype was picked up many times. The V and J genes are TRBV28 and TRBJ2-7; 8 nucleotides line up with TRBD2. Germline CDR1 reads MDHEN; CDR2 reads SYDVKM. This CDR3 has 19 residues. V shed 4 bases and J 5 bases; nucleotides not matched to a gene: 22. DNA of the CDR3: TGTGCCAGCAGTTCGACCCTCCCCTATCTGGGAGCGGGAGAGGACGAGCAGTACTTC. Protein product: CASSSTLPYLGAGEDEQYF.